This TCR beta chain was captured by sequencing in a study of regulatory T cells in long-lasting Graves disease. This clonotype was counted a few times. Its specificity is unknown. Study results and caveats: Since the sample size was small, accuracy may have been reduced.

Time point given: newly diagnosed GD, antithyroid drugs for less than 3 months. The TCR library used RNA extracted from PBMCs. For TCR beta, libraries came from iRepertoire HTBI primers and Arm-PCR of CDR3 regions. As originally analysed: Samples revealed 50 to 75 TRBV and around 13 TRBJ segments. Via MiXCR, TCRdb re-called the multiplex PCR reads, giving one row per CDR3 protein. Here the V and J calls rest on TCRdb's processing, not on the authors' analysis. The sample holds approximately 360,000 distinct CDR3 sequences, approximately 10% seen once. After removal of 2 bases from V and 8 bases from J, the junction contained 8 bases not matched to a gene. Looked up from germline, CDR1 is MNHEY and CDR2 is SVGAGI. The CDR3 runs to 14 residues. The sample also formed part of further work on T cells in Graves' hyperthyroidism and ophthalmopathy. That source reports: In the first-round RT-PCR of the TCR CDR3, the HTBI primer set was used.

The receptor was derived from a woman in her late teens or twenties with Graves disease. The sequenced sample was peripheral blood mononuclear cells (PBMCs), obtained at new diagnosis, from a patient treated with antithyroid drugs. The chain couples TRBV6-5 to TRBJ1-2; 7 nucleotides align to TRBD1. The CDR3 nucleotides are TGTGCCAGCAGTTACCTTGGGGACAGTAGGGGCTACACCTTC. Amino acids: CASSYLGDSRGYTF.